A single T cell receptor beta chain is shown here with its context. As processed by the authors: Counts of nucleated cells, estimated from reference gene primer amplification, were obtained. Repertoires were generated with immunoSEQ multiplex PCR, while TCRdb's copy carries only in-frame clones and drops some. The D gene and trimming were derived from the DNA, and the V and J assignments and clone size from that table. The table lists approximately 15,000 clones, around 80% of them singletons, with around a fifth in the top ten. The sample belongs to a study of blood T cell repertoires in COVID-19. Study-level information: Italy, Spain and the United States were the sources of the convalescent and acute COVID-19 samples.

V was pared by 6 bases and J by 0 bases, with 12 bases between. Germline loops: CDR1 LNHDA, CDR2 SQIVND (reference sequence). The CDR3 spans 16 residues. Specimen: peripheral blood. The clonotype comes from a man aged 55-75 years with active or convalescent COVID-19. V gene TRBV19 combines with J gene TRBJ2-6; maybe TRBD1 (5 bases). CDR3 amino acids: CASSSRQRSGANVLTF. Here the CDR3 DNA reads TGTGCCAGTAGCTCCCGACAGCGCTCTGGGGCCAACGTCCTGACTTTC.